A selection of T cell receptor beta chains follows, all from one sample in a study of blood T cell repertoires in COVID-19. Profiling relied on immunoSEQ multiplex PCR, and the TCRdb table lists in-frame clones only, not all of them. Found here are 130,000 to 150,000 clones, about 83% of them singletons; the top ten hold 8.6%. The sample comprised peripheral blood. These receptors originate from a woman aged 45 to 65 with active or convalescent COVID-19. The CDR3 runs from the conserved cysteine through the conserved F or W. A D gene is named only where the DNA matches it firmly. The listing skips clone size in some rows; elsewhere it reads once, few, many or a size class.

abundance | j_gene | d_gene | v_gene | CDR3nt | CDR3aa
. | TRBJ2-7 | . | TRBV6-2/TRBV6-3 | TGTGCCAGCAGTACGACTAGAAGGTCTTACGAGCAGTACTTC | CASSTTRRSYEQYF
once | TRBJ2-1 | TRBD1 | TRBV28 | TGTGCCAGCAGAACGACAGGGGGCATTTACAATGAGCAGTTCTTC | CASRTTGGIYNEQFF
. | TRBJ1-2 | . | TRBV7-2 | TGTGCCAGCAGCTTAGAGCACGCGAACTATGGCTACACCTTC | CASSLEHANYGYTF
. | TRBJ2-7 | TRBD2 | TRBV11-2 | TGTGCCAGCAGCCCAAGCGGGGTTACCTACGAGCAGTACTTC | CASSPSGVTYEQYF
. | TRBJ1-1 | TRBD1 | TRBV10-3 | TGTGCCATCAGACGCGGACAGGGGTTCACTGAAGCTTTCTTT | CAIRRGQGFTEAFF
. | TRBJ2-3 | TRBD2 | TRBV27 | TGTGCCAGCCGCCCAAGCGGGGGCACAGATACGCAGTATTTT | CASRPSGGTDTQYF
few | TRBJ2-3 | TRBD1 | TRBV5-1 | TGCGCCAGCAGTACACAGCGACAGGGGTACCCAGATACGCAGTATTTT | CASSTQRQGYPDTQYF
. | TRBJ2-7 | . | TRBV27 | TGTGCCAGCAGTTTATCGGGGAGGCGCGAGCAGTACTTC | CASSLSGRREQYF
. | TRBJ1-6 | . | TRBV27 | TGTGCCAGCAGAAAAGAGGCAGCGACACCCCTCCACTTT | CASRKEAATPLHF
few | TRBJ2-7 | TRBD2 | TRBV5-1 | TGCGCCAGCAGGGGACCGGCGGGAGAAATCTACGAGCAGTACTTC | CASRGPAGEIYEQYF
. | TRBJ1-5 | TRBD1 | TRBV7-9 | TGTGCCAGCAGCTCCCTAGACAGGGGGTATAGCAATCAGCCCCAGCATTTT | CASSSLDRGYSNQPQHF
once | TRBJ2-1 | TRBD2 | TRBV10-3 | TGTGCCATCACGGGAGGGGCTGGATACAATGAGCAGTTCTTC | CAITGGAGYNEQFF
. | TRBJ1-3 | . | TRBV2 | TGTGCCATAAAACAGGGAATTGGAAACACCATATATTTT | CAIKQGIGNTIYF
. | TRBJ1-1 | . | TRBV6-2/TRBV6-3 | TGTGCCAGCAGTCTCCTTGGTAGCACTGAAGCTTTCTTT | CASSLLGSTEAFF
once | TRBJ2-2 | . | TRBV10-3 | TGTGCCATCAGTGAGTCTGCGGTCACCGGGGAGCTGTTTTTT | CAISESAVTGELFF
. | TRBJ2-7 | TRBD1 | TRBV30 | TGTGCCTGGAGTTCTCTAGGGGGCCCCTACGAGCAGTACTTC | CAWSSLGGPYEQYF
. | TRBJ1-5 | . | TRBV3-1/TRBV3-2 | TGTGCCAGCAGCCAAGATCCCGGACGGGGTCAGCCCCAGCATTTT | CASSQDPGRGQPQHF
. | TRBJ2-3 | . | TRBV2 | TGTGCCAGCAGTGAATTGAGGCTAAGCACAGATACGCAGTATTTT | CASSELRLSTDTQYF
. | TRBJ1-5 | TRBD1 | TRBV5-5 | TGTGCCAGCAGCTTAAGTGGGACAGACGGTCAGCCCCAGCATTTT | CASSLSGTDGQPQHF
. | TRBJ2-7 | . | TRBV4-3 | TGCGCCAGCAGCCCCGATAGGGGAAACTACGAGCAGTACTTC | CASSPDRGNYEQYF
. | TRBJ1-1 | TRBD1 | TRBV3-1/TRBV3-2 | TGTGCCAGCAGCCATGACTTTACGGTGGAGGGGGCCCCGAACACTGAAGCTTTCTTT | CASSHDFTVEGAPNTEAFF
. | TRBJ1-2 | TRBD1 | TRBV4-1 | TGCGCCAGCAGCCAAGATCAACAGGGGGTACTCTATGGCTACACCTTC | CASSQDQQGVLYGYTF
few | TRBJ1-5 | . | TRBV19 | TGTGCCAGTACCTTGGACAGTAGTAGCAATCAGCCCCAGCATTTT | CASTLDSSSNQPQHF
. | TRBJ2-1 | . | TRBV7-2 | TGTGCCAGCGGCAGGGATGAGCAGTTCTTC | CASGRDEQFF
. | TRBJ2-1 | TRBD2 | TRBV10-3 | TGTGCCATCAGCACTAGCGCGGCCAATGAGCAGTTCTTC | CAISTSAANEQFF
. | TRBJ1-1 | . | TRBV27 | TGTGCCAGCGGTCTACGGGTGAACACTGAAGCTTTCTTT | CASGLRVNTEAFF
. | TRBJ2-2 | TRBD1 | TRBV29-1 | TGCAGCGTTGAGGGCGACAGGGGAGCGACCGGGGAGCTGTTTTTT | CSVEGDRGATGELFF
. | TRBJ1-1 | TRBD1 | TRBV5-4 | TGTGCCAGCAGCTCCGGACAGGTCCACTTCAACACTGAAGCTTTCTTT | CASSSGQVHFNTEAFF
. | TRBJ2-1 | . | TRBV27 | TGTGCCAGCAGTCCCCGGAGCCATCTCGCCTACAATGAGCAGTTCTTC | CASSPRSHLAYNEQFF
. | TRBJ1-2 | . | TRBV11-3 | TGTGCCAGCAGCTTAACGGGAGGATATGGCTACACCTTC | CASSLTGGYGYTF
. | TRBJ2-1 | . | TRBV29-1 | TGCAGCGTTGTCGGGGGGCAGAATGAGCAGTTCTTC | CSVVGGQNEQFF
. | TRBJ2-1 | TRBD2 | TRBV7-9 | TGTGCCAGCAGGTCGGGACTAGCGGAAAATGAGCAGTTCTTC | CASRSGLAENEQFF
. | TRBJ1-2 | . | TRBV6-6 | TGTGCCAGCAGGGGACATTTAGTGAACTATGGCTACACCTTC | CASRGHLVNYGYTF
. | TRBJ2-7 | . | TRBV12-3/TRBV12-4 | TGTGCCAGCAGTTTCGGACAGCCCTACGAGCAGTACTTC | CASSFGQPYEQYF
. | TRBJ2-7 | TRBD1 | TRBV5-1 | TGCGCCAGCAGCGCGACACAACGACAGGGGGCCTACGAGCAGTACTTC | CASSATQRQGAYEQYF
once | TRBJ1-4 | TRBD1 | TRBV27 | TGTGCCAGCAGTCTGACGGACAGGAATGAAAAACTGTTTTTT | CASSLTDRNEKLFF
. | TRBJ1-5 | . | TRBV5-1 | TGCGCCAGCAGCTTGGCGGTCGATCAGCCCCAGCATTTT | CASSLAVDQPQHF
. | TRBJ1-3 | . | TRBV19 | TGTGCCAGTAGACTCCACTCTGGAAACACCATATATTTT | CASRLHSGNTIYF
. | TRBJ2-7 | . | TRBV29-1 | TGCAGCGTTGAAGGGCTTGGCTACGAGCAGTACTTC | CSVEGLGYEQYF
. | TRBJ2-7 | TRBD2 | TRBV2 | TGTGCCAGCAGTGAAAGGCTAGCGGGAGAGAAGTCCTACGAGCAGTACTTC | CASSERLAGEKSYEQYF
. | TRBJ2-5 | . | TRBV30 | TGTGCCTGGAGCGGGTATCAAGAGACCCAGTACTTC | CAWSGYQETQYF
. | TRBJ1-1 | TRBD1 | TRBV7-9 | TGTGCCAGCTCCGAAACTGGGACAGTGAACACTGAAGCTTTCTTT | CASSETGTVNTEAFF
. | TRBJ1-2 | TRBD1 | TRBV28 | TGTGCCACCGCCGTACGGGACAGGGGTTTCTACACCTTC | CATAVRDRGFYTF
. | TRBJ2-3 | . | TRBV3-1/TRBV3-2 | TGTGCCAGCAGCCAAGATCTAGGCAGCACAGATACGCAGTATTTT | CASSQDLGSTDTQYF
. | TRBJ2-7 | TRBD2 | TRBV28 | TGTGCCAGCAGTCCTGGGACTAGCGGGAGGACACGGTACTTC | CASSPGTSGRTRYF
once | TRBJ1-2 | . | TRBV27 | TGTGCCAGCAGTTTATCCCAGGGGAACTATGGCTACACCTTC | CASSLSQGNYGYTF
. | TRBJ2-5 | TRBD2 | TRBV7-8 | TGTGCCAGCAGCTTAGCACTAGCGGGGGCCGTGCAAGAGACCCAGTACTTC | CASSLALAGAVQETQYF
. | TRBJ1-6 | . | TRBV7-2 | TGTGCCAGCAGCTTAGGTGGACCCGGGGGTTCACCCCTCCACTTT | CASSLGGPGGSPLHF